Presented here are 20 T cell receptor beta chains from one specimen sequenced in a study of shared clonotypes between healthy human individuals. TCRdb's table, derived via immunoSEQ multiplex PCR, lists solely in-frame clones and lacks some. Among about 2.1 million clones, approximately 94% were seen once, and the ten largest hold around 1.7%. Naive CD8 isolation took CD45RO-negative cells positively selected for CCR7 and excluded terminally differentiated effector memory CD45RA+ cells. The sequencing sample was made of naive CD8+ T cells from PBMCs. The receptors were sampled from a man between 18 and 29 years old in good health. Some clones in this sample may be carry-over from other donors' samples.

This clone is a singleton in its sample. V gene TRBV18 combines with J gene TRBJ1-1, with D unresolved. V shed 2 bases and J shed 0 bases, with 7 bases lying between them. CDR1 KGHSH and CDR2 LQKENI come from the germline V gene. This CDR3 has 14 amino acids. CDR3 nucleotide sequence: TGTGCCAGCTCACCAAACAGAATGAACACTGAAGCTTTCTTT. It translates to CASSPNRMNTEAFF.

This chain uses TRBV19 with TRBJ2-2, with 8 positions matching TRBD1. The germline CDR1 and CDR2 sequences are LNHDA and SQIVND (reference sequence). Losses at the gene ends were 6 bases for V and 4 bases for J; bases not matched to a gene: 13. This CDR3 has 17 amino acids. CDR3 nucleotide sequence: TGTGCCAGTAGCCCACCTGGGGGACAGGTCCGCACCGGGGAGCTGTTTTTT. Residues: CASSPPGGQVRTGELFF.

V usage is TRBV11-2 and J usage is TRBJ2-7; D possibly corresponds to TRBD2 (6 bases). This CDR3 is 17 amino acids long. CDR1 is SGHAT and CDR2 is FQNNGV in the germline V gene. V lost 0 bases, J lost 5 bases, and 20 bases lay in between. CDR3 in amino acids: CASSLDRRRGARDEQYF. The CDR3 DNA is TGTGCCAGCAGCTTAGATCGGCGGAGGGGCGCTCGGGACGAGCAGTACTTC.

This CDR3 is CASGSADRAKPLWGYTF. CDR3 nucleotide sequence: TGTGCTAGTGGTTCCGCCGACAGGGCGAAGCCCTTGTGGGGCTACACCTTC. The V and J genes are TRBV12-5 and TRBJ1-2; 7 bases fit TRBD1. The V gene's germline CDR1 is LGHNT and CDR2 FRNRAP. This CDR3 comprises 17 residues. V shed 4 bases, J shed 8 bases, and the junction held 19 bases outside the gene matches.

The chain uses TRBV7-2 and TRBJ2-2; TRBD2 matches at 8 bases. The CDR3 consists of 18 residues. Germline values: CDR1 SGHTA, CDR2 FQGNSA. V dropped 2 bases and J dropped 0; count of bases not matched to a gene: 8. The DNA of the CDR3 is TGTGCCAGCAGCTTATGGGGATTAGCGGGGACGAACACCGGGGAGCTGTTTTTT. Its protein is CASSLWGLAGTNTGELFF.

J is TRBJ2-7 and V is TRBV7-9, with D perhaps matching TRBD1 or TRBD2 (7 bases each). Trimming stripped 6 bases from V and 7 bases from J, with 22 bases between. CDR1 and CDR2 (germline): SEHNR, FQNEAQ (reference sequence). CDR3 length: 15 residues. The CDR3 DNA reads as TGTGCCAGCAGTACTCCGGGACAGCGGGACGGGGAGCAGTACTTC. As protein: CASSTPGQRDGEQYF.

The V gene is TRBV9, the J gene TRBJ2-5; 13 bases map to TRBD2. Unmatched junction bases numbered 11, after V lost 3 bases and J lost 3 bases. The germline CDR1 and CDR2 sequences are SGDLS and YYNGEE. This CDR3 is 18 amino acids long. For the CDR3, the DNA is TGTGCCAGCAGCGCCGGGACTAGCGGGACCGAGCTTAAAGAGACCCAGTACTTC. Protein: CASSAGTSGTELKETQYF.

The CDR3 DNA follows: TGTGCCAGCAGTTACAGGTCTAGCGGGAAGGGGGAGCAGTTCTTC. Amino acid sequence: CASSYRSSGKGEQFF. The chain employs TRBV6-5 and TRBJ2-1; TRBD2 matches at 9 bases. From germline, CDR1 is MNHEY and CDR2 SVGAGI. V lost 2 bases and J lost 10; bases outside the gene matches: 9. The CDR3 loop spans 15 amino acids.

The chain is built from TRBV11-2 and TRBJ1-4; D is possibly TRBD1 (6 bases). The CDR3 is made up of 15 amino acids. Germline CDR1 and CDR2: SGHAT and FQNNGV. V was clipped by 5 bases and J by 7 bases, with 17 bases between them. This CDR3 is CASSLQGGEGEKLFF. The CDR3 region has the DNA TGTGCCAGCAGCCTACAGGGAGGGGAAGGTGAAAAACTGTTTTTT.

The chain recombines TRBV19 with TRBJ1-5; no firm D call. Trimming cost V 3 bases and J 5 bases, with 17 bases left between them. The CDR3 consists of 16 residues. Germline V CDR1 and CDR2: LNHDA, SQIVND (reference sequence). The CDR3 nucleotides are TGTGCCAGTAGTATGGAACGTGTCGGGTGGGATCAGCCCCAGCATTTT. It encodes CASSMERVGWDQPQHF.

The chain is built from TRBV10-2 and TRBJ1-1; unclear D gene. V was trimmed by 4 bases and J by 3 bases, leaving 9 bases between them. CDR1 WSHSY and CDR2 SAAADI come from the germline V gene. This CDR3 contains 13 residues. CDR3 sequence (DNA): TGCGCCAGCAGTGTCGGAATCGACACTGAAGCTTTCTTT. The encoded protein is CASSVGIDTEAFF.

The chain uses TRBV7-8 and TRBJ1-4; a weak D match, TRBD1 (5 bases). V was clipped by 1 base and J by 10 bases, with 10 bases between them. The CDR3 is 13 residues long. Germline CDR1 reads SGHVS; CDR2 reads FQNEAQ. Written as DNA, the CDR3 is TGTGCCAGCAGCTTAGAGGGGAGAGGAAAACTGTTTTTT. Encoded protein: CASSLEGRGKLFF.

This clone showed up just once. J is TRBJ1-1 and V is TRBV6-1; 9 positions match TRBD1. Germline values: CDR1 MNHNS, CDR2 SASEGT. V was clipped by 2 bases and J by 6 bases; unmatched bases: 4. There are 14 residues in the CDR3. The CDR3 spells CASSELGQGSEAFF. For the CDR3, the DNA is TGTGCCAGCAGTGAACTGGGACAGGGTTCTGAAGCTTTCTTT.

This rearrangement joins TRBV6-5 to TRBJ2-5; D uncertain. Germline V CDR1 and CDR2: MNHEY, SVGAGI. V was shortened by 6 bases and J by 4 bases, with 12 bases between the two germline ends. The CDR3 consists of 13 residues. The CDR3 protein is CASRVPLGETQYF. CDR3 coding DNA: TGTGCCAGCAGGGTCCCACTGGGAGAGACCCAGTACTTC.

This clone was seen just once. The rearrangement joins TRBV29-1 to TRBJ1-1, with unresolved D. The V gene lost 0 bases and the J gene lost 1 base, with 12 bases spanning the gap. Germline V gene data show CDR1 as SQVTM and CDR2 as ANQGSEA. This CDR3 has 15 residues. CDR3 region: CSVEDPPRSNTEAFF. CDR3 coding DNA: TGCAGCGTTGAAGATCCCCCGAGGTCGAACACTGAAGCTTTCTTT. Supplemented by reference TRBV29-1 and TRBJ1-1, the full variable domain reads SAVISQKPSRDICQRGTSLTIQCQVDSQVTMMFWYRQQPGQSLTLIATANQGSEATYESGFVIDKFPISRPNLTFSTLTVSNMSPEDSSIYLCSVEDPPRSNTEAFFGQGTRLTVV.

J is TRBJ2-3 and V is TRBV2; 10 nucleotides line up with TRBD2. This CDR3 has 18 residues. After removal of 4 bases from V and 0 bases from J, the junction contained 10 bases not matched to a gene. Germline CDR1 reads SNHLY; CDR2 reads FYNNEI. CDR3: CASSVLLAGKASTDTQYF. In nucleotides, the CDR3 is TGTGCCAGCAGTGTTCTACTAGCGGGAAAAGCTAGCACAGATACGCAGTATTTT.

The V call is TRBV7-9, the J call TRBJ2-1; 13 bases are shared with TRBD2. V trimming: 5 bases; J trimming: 4 bases; junction bases outside the gene matches: 5. CDR3 size: 16 residues. Germline V gene data show CDR1 as SEHNR and CDR2 as FQNEAQ (reference sequence). In nucleotides, the CDR3 is TGTGCCAGCAGCGCGAGGACTAGCGGGAGTTACAATGAGCAGTTCTTC. This sequence encodes CASSARTSGSYNEQFF.

This chain links TRBV28 with TRBJ2-7, with TRBD1 as a possible D gene (5 bases). Germline lookup yields CDR1 MDHEN and CDR2 SYDVKM. Trimming stripped 6 bases from V and 5 bases from J, with 17 bases between. The CDR3 has 14 amino acids. CDR3: CASSPPGRADEQYF. CDR3 DNA: TGTGCCAGCAGCCCCCCTGGCAGGGCGGACGAGCAGTACTTC.

In this sample, this clone turned up once. This chain links TRBV19 with TRBJ2-7; possible D gene TRBD1, 5 bases. V was trimmed by 6 bases and J by 4 bases, leaving 16 bases between them. Germline V gene data show CDR1 as LNHDA and CDR2 as SQIVND (reference sequence). The CDR3 runs 14 residues. CDR3 protein: CASSVGQAFYEQYF. For the CDR3, the DNA is TGTGCCAGTAGCGTGGGGCAAGCCTTTTACGAGCAGTACTTC.

This chain uses TRBV5-8 with TRBJ2-7; D ambiguous. V was pared by 1 base and J by 2 bases, with 7 bases between. Germline assignment: CDR1 SGHTS and CDR2 YDEGEE. This CDR3 is built from 13 residues. The CDR3 region has the DNA TGTGCCAGCAGCTTGCTCTCAACCTACGAGCAGTACTTC. It yields the protein CASSLLSTYEQYF.